This T cell receptor (beta chain) was captured by sequencing in a study of CD8+ T cells in alopecia areata. Study overall: Treatment comprised oral tofacitinib, 5 to 10 mg twice daily, in treated patients.

Once RNA had been extracted, it was reverse transcribed into cDNA to act as the sequencing template. This table comes from immunoSEQ multiplex PCR, and its TCRdb copy is limited to in-frame clones, with some not included. The sample holds about 210,000 clones, roughly 44% seen once. Study-wide results and limits: Links between baseline CD8+ expansion and response need larger treated cohorts. Researchers reported that TCR sharing among patients proved less clear than in mice, possibly HLA-linked.

V dropped 2 bases and J dropped 1 base, with 7 bases sitting between them. This CDR3 is built from 15 residues. The germline V gene has CDR1 SGHDT and CDR2 YYEEEE. Noted treatment: oral pan-JAK inhibitor, 5-10 mg twice daily. On this clone: Its antigen is still unknown.

This TCR derives from a human donor with alopecia areata. This rearrangement joins TRBV5-6 to TRBJ2-6; weak D call: TRBD2 (5 bases). The material was CD4+ T cells sorted from blood, obtained at approximately week 36, from a patient treated with tofacitinib. CDR3 loop: CASSFGISGANVLTF. The CDR3, as DNA: TGTGCCAGCAGCTTCGGGATTTCTGGGGCCAACGTCCTGACTTTC. Filled out from reference TRBV5-6 and TRBJ2-6, the complete variable domain reads DAGVTQSPTHLIKTRGQQVTLRCSPKSGHDTVSWYQQALGQGPQFIFQYYEEEERQRGNFPDRFSGHQFPNYSSELNVNALLLGDSALYLCASSFGISGANVLTFGAGSRLTVL.